This entry lists 32 T cell receptor beta chains sequenced from one sample in a study of PD-L1 blockade in urothelial cancer. The data were produced by immunoSEQ multiplex PCR, yet TCRdb's version contains in-frame clones alone and is incomplete. Of around 70,000 clones detected, almost 90% appear once; the ten largest clones hold around 4.2%. The time point: pretreatment peripheral blood. The specimen was PBMCs, collected around atezolizumab (anti-PD-L1) treatment. Receptors were obtained from a man in his 70s with urothelial cancer.

This chain uses TRBV4-2 with TRBJ1-2, with no clear D. Germline-derived CDR1 and CDR2 are LGHNA and YNFKEQ. The V and J ends lost 1 base and 3 bases respectively, with 21 bases between them. CDR3 length: 18 amino acids. The CDR3 DNA follows: TGTGCCAGCAGCCAAGCTGCCACTTCCTTGAAGAGGGACTATGGCTACACCTTC. Translated: CASSQAATSLKRDYGYTF.

This clone has more than one count but fewer than ten. The rearrangement joins TRBV4-2 to TRBJ2-1; 9 nucleotides match TRBD2. J gave up 2 bases and V 0 bases, and 5 bases lay outside the gene matches. This CDR3 is built from 17 residues. Germline lookup yields CDR1 LGHNA and CDR2 YNFKEQ. The CDR3 bases are TGTGCCAGCAGCCAAGAGGGGGTAGCGGGGGCCTACAATGAGCAGTTCTTC. It codes for CASSQEGVAGAYNEQFF.

The chain carries TRBV18 and TRBJ2-1; TRBD1 matches at 8 bases. This CDR3 spans 14 amino acids. Per germline, CDR1 KGHSH and CDR2 LQKENI. With 3 bases clipped from V and 6 bases from J, the junction kept 4 bases outside the gene matches. The CDR3 DNA is TGTGCCAGCTCACCCACCACAGGGGGCAATGAGCAGTTCTTC. Translation gives CASSPTTGGNEQFF. The complete variable domain, with remaining parts taken from reference TRBV18 and TRBJ2-1, reads NAGVMQNPRHLVRRRGQEARLRCSPMKGHSHVYWYRQLPEEGLKFMVYLQKENIIDESGMPKERFSAEFPKEGPSILRIQQVVRGDSAAYFCASSPTTGGNEQFFGPGTRLTVL.

In its sample, this clone was seen once. The V and J genes are TRBV5-1 and TRBJ1-1; 12 positions match TRBD1. The CDR3 is 17 amino acids. Trimming at V came to 4 bases and at J to 0 bases, leaving 7 bases not matched to a gene. Germline CDR1 and CDR2: SGHRS and YFSETQ. The CDR3 DNA reads as TGCGCCAGCAGCCCTCGGGACAGGGGGCCCATGAACACTGAAGCTTTCTTT. Translated: CASSPRDRGPMNTEAFF.

This clone was counted a single time. The rearrangement uses TRBV9 and TRBJ2-1; D is undetermined. CDR1 and CDR2 from the germline V gene are SGDLS and YYNGEE. V dropped 0 bases and J dropped 6 bases, with 13 bases sitting between them. The CDR3 is 15 residues long. CDR3: CASSVEIASGNEQFF. The CDR3 DNA reads TGTGCCAGCAGCGTAGAGATAGCTTCTGGCAATGAGCAGTTCTTC.

This chain connects TRBV29-1 to TRBJ2-1, with 7 bases aligning to TRBD2. The germline V gene has CDR1 SQVTM and CDR2 ANQGSEA. The CDR3 covers 13 residues. With 6 bases clipped from V and 6 bases from J, the junction kept 8 bases outside the gene matches. The DNA of the CDR3 is TGCAGCGTGTGGTTGGCTAGCGGCAATGAGCAGTTCTTC. It yields the protein CSVWLASGNEQFF.

V and J are TRBV7-3 and TRBJ2-1, with 10 bases fitting TRBD2. CDR3 length: 16 amino acids. The V gene end was trimmed by 3 bases and the J gene end by 4 bases; junction bases not matched to a gene: 6. CDR1 is SGHTA, CDR2 FQGTGA, per germline. CDR3 in amino acids: CASSFGSGRDYNEQFF. The CDR3 region has the DNA TGTGCCAGCAGCTTCGGCAGCGGGAGGGATTACAATGAGCAGTTCTTC.

This CDR3 reads CASSLAQGSGEQYF. Here the CDR3 DNA reads TGCGCCAGCAGCTTGGCCCAGGGGTCGGGTGAGCAGTACTTC. J is TRBJ2-7 and V is TRBV5-1, with D perhaps TRBD1 (6 bases). V dropped 0 bases and J dropped 7 bases, with 14 bases sitting between them. The CDR3 covers 14 residues. CDR1 and CDR2 (germline): SGHRS, YFSETQ.

The chain carries TRBV6-1 and TRBJ1-2; 12 bases are a match to TRBD1. Losses at the gene ends were 10 bases for V and 6 bases for J; bases not matched to a gene: 12. This CDR3 spans 15 amino acids. Germline-derived CDR1 and CDR2 are MNHNS and SASEGT. For the CDR3, the DNA is TGTGCCATGAGTGCCGGGACAGGGGGCTCAGATGGCTACACCTTC. It yields the protein CAMSAGTGGSDGYTF.

This chain connects TRBV5-4 to TRBJ1-2; 7 positions agree with TRBD1. Germline lookup yields CDR1 SGHNT and CDR2 YYREEE (reference sequence). V lost 0 bases, J lost 4 bases, and 9 bases stayed unmatched. This CDR3 has 16 residues. The CDR3 is CASSLAPGQTLYGYTF. CDR3 in DNA: TGTGCCAGCAGCTTGGCCCCGGGACAGACTCTCTATGGCTACACCTTC. Looking up the rest from reference TRBV5-4 and TRBJ1-2 gives the full variable domain: ETGVTQSPTHLIKTRGQQVTLRCSSQSGHNTVSWYQQALGQGPQFIFQYYREEENGRGNFPPRFSGLQFPNYSSELNVNALELDDSALYLCASSLAPGQTLYGYTFGSGTRLTVV.

The V call is TRBV9, the J call TRBJ1-3, with D tentatively TRBD1 (6 bases). Germline values: CDR1 SGDLS, CDR2 YYNGEE. This CDR3 has 15 residues. The germline V and J ends were trimmed by 4 bases and 2 bases, with 13 bases remaining between them. For the CDR3, the DNA is TGTGCCAGCAGCAAGACACAGGGCACTGGAAACACCATATATTTT. The encoded protein is CASSKTQGTGNTIYF.

The rearrangement uses TRBV19 and TRBJ2-7; 7 bases are shared with TRBD1. Germline V lookup: CDR1 LNHDA, CDR2 SQIVND (reference sequence). The V and J ends lost 5 bases and 2 bases, in that order; junction bases with no gene match: 3. This CDR3 is built from 13 residues. The CDR3 sequence: CASSRGQTYEQYF. As DNA, the CDR3 is TGTGCCAGTAGTCGGGGACAGACCTACGAGCAGTACTTC.

This chain links TRBV9 with TRBJ2-1; no firm D call. Trimming removed 0 bases from V and 8 bases from J, with 12 bases in between. This CDR3 spans 14 amino acids. The germline V gene has CDR1 SGDLS and CDR2 YYNGEE. DNA of the CDR3: TGTGCCAGCAGCGTAGTTTCCGGGTCCGATGAGCAGTTCTTC. Encoded protein: CASSVVSGSDEQFF.

The chain is built from TRBV28 and TRBJ2-2; no reliable D call. CDR1 and CDR2 (germline): MDHEN, SYDVKM. The CDR3 has 15 residues. V was cut by 4 bases and J by 6 bases, with 15 bases left in between. CDR3 coding DNA: TGTGCCAGCAGTTCCAATTCCCGGGTAGCCGGGGAGCTGTTTTTT. Translated: CASSSNSRVAGELFF.

The chain is built from TRBV6-5 and TRBJ1-1, with 9 nucleotides matching TRBD1. There are 13 residues in the CDR3. The junction had 3 bases not matched to a gene; V was cut back by 6 bases and J by 4 bases. Germline V CDR1 and CDR2: MNHEY, SVGAGI. The CDR3 sequence is CASRGQGGTEAFF. The CDR3 DNA reads as TGTGCCAGCAGGGGACAGGGAGGCACTGAAGCTTTCTTT.

The chain employs TRBV4-1 and TRBJ2-1, with 9 bases aligning to TRBD2. Trimming at V came to 2 bases and at J to 4 bases, leaving 9 bases not matched to a gene. CDR1 and CDR2 from the germline V gene are MGHRA and YSYEKL. CDR3 size: 17 residues. The CDR3 reads CASSQLGTSTDYNEQFF. The CDR3, as DNA: TGCGCCAGCAGCCAACTTGGGACTAGCACCGATTACAATGAGCAGTTCTTC.

This clone has a handful of counts. The chain has TRBV4-2 and TRBJ1-3, with TRBD1 matching over 8 bases. CDR1 is LGHNA, CDR2 YNFKEQ, per germline. The CDR3 length is 15 residues. Losses at the gene ends were 8 bases for V and 3 bases for J; bases not matched to a gene: 9. The CDR3 DNA reads as TGTGCCAGCGACAGGGGCCAGGGAGATGGAAACACCATATATTTT. Translated: CASDRGQGDGNTIYF.

The chain employs TRBV11-2 and TRBJ2-6; 9 bases match TRBD1. Per the germline V gene, CDR1 is SGHAT and CDR2 is FQNNGV. Germline trimming cut 3 bases from V and 3 bases from J; bases unmatched to any gene: 3. CDR3 length: 16 amino acids. CDR3 amino acids: CASSLRTGDGANVLTF. CDR3 sequence (DNA): TGTGCCAGCAGCTTGAGGACAGGGGATGGGGCCAACGTCCTGACTTTC.

The V gene is TRBV29-1, the J gene TRBJ2-3; the D gene is possibly TRBD1 (5 bases). V was pared by 7 bases and J by 4 bases, with 15 bases between. Germline CDR1 SQVTM, CDR2 ANQGSEA. This CDR3 region has 13 residues. CDR3 region: CSAPKGLSDTQYF. The DNA of the CDR3 is TGCAGCGCCCCCAAGGGGCTCTCAGATACGCAGTATTTT.

The chain is built from TRBV7-8 and TRBJ2-5; TRBD2 might be the D (5 bases). The V gene lost 5 bases and the J gene lost 0 bases, with 19 bases spanning the gap. This CDR3 has 17 residues. CDR1 is SGHVS, CDR2 FQNEAQ, per germline. DNA of the CDR3: TGTGCCAGCAGCCCACTCCAAGCGGCTACGTACCAAGAGACCCAGTACTTC. It specifies CASSPLQAATYQETQYF.

The genes are TRBV25-1 and TRBJ2-2, with D possibly matching TRBD2 (6 bases). This CDR3 has 16 residues. Per the germline V gene, CDR1 is MGHDK and CDR2 is SYGVNS. V lost 3 bases and J lost 2, with 13 bases in between. The CDR3 region is CASSDAGSGNTGELFF. CDR3 bases: TGTGCCAGCAGTGATGCCGGGAGCGGAAACACCGGGGAGCTGTTTTTT.

The rearrangement joins TRBV9 to TRBJ2-1; 10 bases match TRBD2. Losses at the gene ends were 4 bases for V and 3 bases for J; bases not matched to a gene: 7. The CDR3 runs 16 residues. CDR1 and CDR2 from the germline V gene are SGDLS and YYNGEE. Here the CDR3 DNA reads TGTGCCAGCAGCCAACATACTAGCGGGGTCTACAATGAGCAGTTCTTC. This encodes CASSQHTSGVYNEQFF.

This chain uses TRBV6-5 with TRBJ2-7; TRBD1 might be the D (6 bases). CDR1 and CDR2 from the germline V gene are MNHEY and SVGAGI. V lost 4 bases and J lost 3, with 13 bases in between. CDR3 length equals 14 residues. This CDR3 is CASSLAATGYEQYF. The CDR3 bases are TGTGCCAGCAGTTTAGCCGCGACAGGCTACGAGCAGTACTTC.

The rearrangement joins TRBV9 to TRBJ2-6; D ambiguous. The CDR3 is 18 residues long. The germline V gene has CDR1 SGDLS and CDR2 YYNGEE. V shed 4 bases and J shed 0 bases, with 17 bases lying between them. The CDR3: CASSPRQAPSSGANVLTF. The CDR3, as DNA: TGTGCCAGCAGCCCCCGGCAGGCTCCTTCCTCTGGGGCCAACGTCCTGACTTTC.

About this clone itself: This sample also contains other DNA sequences that code for the same CDR3. The chain employs TRBV5-6 and TRBJ2-4, with D perhaps TRBD1 (6 bases). This CDR3 has 14 amino acids. Trimming removed 0 bases from V and 7 bases from J, with 11 bases in between. CDR1 SGHDT and CDR2 YYEEEE come from the germline V gene. This CDR3 reads CASSLGSQGNIQYF. CDR3 DNA: TGTGCCAGCAGCTTGGGGTCCCAGGGGAACATTCAGTACTTC.

The chain couples TRBV2 to TRBJ1-2; TRBD1 matches at 8 bases. This CDR3 region has 15 residues. CDR1 is SNHLY and CDR2 is FYNNEI in the germline V gene. V lost 7 bases, J lost 3 bases, and 10 bases stayed unmatched. This chain's CDR3 is CASNLLTGAYYGYTF. For the CDR3, the DNA is TGTGCCAGCAACCTACTGACAGGGGCCTACTATGGCTACACCTTC.

The chain links TRBV27 to TRBJ2-1; 9 bases agree with TRBD1. V was pared by 11 bases and J by 5 bases, with 7 bases of the junction left unmatched. CDR1 is MNHEY, CDR2 SMNVEV, per germline (reference sequence). This CDR3 spans 13 amino acids. CDR3 DNA: TGTGCCCCGGGACAGGGAATGCACAATGAGCAGTTCTTC. It is translated as CAPGQGMHNEQFF.

This rearrangement joins TRBV29-1 to TRBJ2-4; 10 bases map to TRBD1. The germline V gene has CDR1 SQVTM and CDR2 ANQGSEA. The CDR3 covers 15 residues. Trimming took 6 bases from V and 1 from J; bases not matched to a gene: 6. CDR3 DNA sequence: TGCAGCGTGCAAAGGGACAGGGGTGCCAAAAACATTCAGTACTTC. Amino acid sequence: CSVQRDRGAKNIQYF.

The chain recombines TRBV4-1 with TRBJ1-4; the D gene is possibly TRBD1 (6 bases). Germline CDR1 is MGHRA and CDR2 is YSYEKL. The germline V and J ends were trimmed by 0 bases and 10 bases, with 18 bases remaining between them. The CDR3 is made up of 16 amino acids. CDR3 in amino acids: CASSQDSGAVAGKLFF. DNA of the CDR3: TGCGCCAGCAGCCAAGATTCAGGGGCCGTAGCTGGAAAACTGTTTTTT.

The chain combines TRBV5-1 with TRBJ2-3; D unclear. The CDR3 is made up of 14 amino acids. CDR1 and CDR2 from the germline V gene are SGHRS and YFSETQ. Trimming left V 3 bases short and J 4 bases short, with 12 bases between. In DNA form, the CDR3 reads TGCGCCAGCAGCTCCCAGGCCCTACCAGATACGCAGTATTTT. Protein sequence: CASSSQALPDTQYF.

This clone was seen only a few times. This chain connects TRBV5-6 to TRBJ2-1, with TRBD2 matching 8 bases. This CDR3 has 16 residues. Germline V lookup: CDR1 SGHDT, CDR2 YYEEEE. Losses at the gene ends were 3 bases for V and 4 bases for J; bases not matched to a gene: 9. CDR3 DNA: TGTGCCAGCAGCTGGGCCGGAGCGGGGGAATACAATGAGCAGTTCTTC. It yields the protein CASSWAGAGEYNEQFF.

The chain carries TRBV19 and TRBJ2-7; 10 bases fit TRBD1. With V trimmed by 3 bases and J by 6 bases, 5 bases remained unmatched. Germline assignment: CDR1 LNHDA and CDR2 SQIVND (reference sequence). The CDR3 has 14 residues. This CDR3 reads CASSILRDRGEQYF. The CDR3 coding sequence is TGTGCCAGTAGTATCCTCCGGGACAGGGGCGAGCAGTACTTC.